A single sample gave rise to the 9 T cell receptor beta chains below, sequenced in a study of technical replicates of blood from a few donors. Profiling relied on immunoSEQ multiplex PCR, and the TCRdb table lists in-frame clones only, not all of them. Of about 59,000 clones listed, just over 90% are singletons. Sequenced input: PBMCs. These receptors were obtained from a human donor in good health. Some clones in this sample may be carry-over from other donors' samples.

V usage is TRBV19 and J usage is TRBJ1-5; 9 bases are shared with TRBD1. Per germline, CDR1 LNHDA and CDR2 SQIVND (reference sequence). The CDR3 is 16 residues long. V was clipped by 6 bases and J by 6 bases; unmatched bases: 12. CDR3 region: CASRTPTTGGFQPQHF. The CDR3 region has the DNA TGTGCCAGTAGGACACCAACGACAGGGGGATTTCAGCCCCAGCATTTT. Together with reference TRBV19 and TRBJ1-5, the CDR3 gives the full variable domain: DGGITQSPKYLFRKEGQNVTLSCEQNLNHDAMYWYRQDPGQGLRLIYYSQIVNDFQKGDIAEGYSVSREKKESFPLTVTSAQKNPTAFYLCASRTPTTGGFQPQHFGDGTRLSIL.

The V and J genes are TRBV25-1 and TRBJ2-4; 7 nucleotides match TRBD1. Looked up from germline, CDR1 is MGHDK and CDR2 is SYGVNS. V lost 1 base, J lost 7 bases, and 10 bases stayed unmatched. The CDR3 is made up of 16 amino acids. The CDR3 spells CASSESLKGASNIQYF. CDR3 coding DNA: TGTGCCAGCAGTGAATCGCTGAAGGGGGCGAGTAACATTCAGTACTTC.

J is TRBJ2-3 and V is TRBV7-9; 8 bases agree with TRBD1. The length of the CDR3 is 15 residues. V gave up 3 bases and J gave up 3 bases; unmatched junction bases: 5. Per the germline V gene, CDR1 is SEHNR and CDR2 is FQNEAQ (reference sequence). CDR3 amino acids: CASSFGQGGTDTQYF. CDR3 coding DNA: TGTGCCAGCAGCTTTGGACAGGGAGGAACAGATACGCAGTATTTT.

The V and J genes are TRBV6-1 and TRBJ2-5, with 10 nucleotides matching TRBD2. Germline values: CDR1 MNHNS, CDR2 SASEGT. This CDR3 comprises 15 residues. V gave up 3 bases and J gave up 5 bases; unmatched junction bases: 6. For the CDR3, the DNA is TGTGCCAGCAGTGAGGGTAGCGGGGGGCCGGAGACCCAGTACTTC. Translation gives CASSEGSGGPETQYF.

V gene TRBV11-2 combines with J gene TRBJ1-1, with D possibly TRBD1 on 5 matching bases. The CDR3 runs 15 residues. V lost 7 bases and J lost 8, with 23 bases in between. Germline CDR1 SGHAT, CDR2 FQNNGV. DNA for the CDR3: TGTGCCAGCACCCCACACGCAGGGAACTGGAAAGAAGCTTTCTTT. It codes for CASTPHAGNWKEAFF. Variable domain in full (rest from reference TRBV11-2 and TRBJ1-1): EAGVAQSPRYKIIEKRQSVAFWCNPISGHATLYWYQQILGQGPKLLIQFQNNGVVDDSQLPKDRFSAERLKGVDSTLKIQPAKLEDSAVYLCASTPHAGNWKEAFFGQGTRLTVV.

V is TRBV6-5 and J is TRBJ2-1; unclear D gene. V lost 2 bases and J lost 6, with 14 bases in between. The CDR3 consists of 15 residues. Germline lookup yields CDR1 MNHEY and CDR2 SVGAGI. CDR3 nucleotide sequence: TGTGCCAGCAGTTACCTAAGAGGTCGGCTCAATGAGCAGTTCTTC. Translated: CASSYLRGRLNEQFF.

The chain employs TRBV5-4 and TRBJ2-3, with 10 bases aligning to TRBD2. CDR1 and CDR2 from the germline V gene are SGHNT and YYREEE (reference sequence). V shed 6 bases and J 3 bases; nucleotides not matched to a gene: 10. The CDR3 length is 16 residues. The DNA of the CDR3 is TGTGCCAGCACCCAAGTGAGCGGGGGGGGTACAGATACGCAGTATTTT. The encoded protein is CASTQVSGGGTDTQYF.

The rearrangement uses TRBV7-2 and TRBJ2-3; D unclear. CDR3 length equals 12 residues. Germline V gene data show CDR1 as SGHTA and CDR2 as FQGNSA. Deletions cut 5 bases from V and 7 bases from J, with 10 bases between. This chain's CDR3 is CASSPSFYTQYF. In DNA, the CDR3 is TGTGCCAGCAGCCCGTCCTTCTATACGCAGTATTTT.

CDR3 region: CASSPHELSYEQYF. CDR3 in DNA: TGTGCCAGCAGTCCCCATGAGCTCTCCTACGAGCAGTACTTC. J is TRBJ2-7 and V is TRBV27; D remains ambiguous. The CDR3 consists of 14 residues. Trimming cost V 5 bases and J 0 bases, with 11 bases left between them. Germline V gene lookup returns CDR1 MNHEY and CDR2 SMNVEV (reference sequence).